One sample yielded the 20 T cell receptor beta chains listed below, sequenced in a study of T cell responses to AZD1222 COVID-19 vaccine. Only in-frame clones appear in the TCRdb table, and some are missing; sequencing was by immunoSEQ multiplex PCR. This sample carries 120,000 or so clones, about nine tenths of them seen once, and the ten largest clones take around 20%. Sequences were derived from peripheral blood, sampled on day 0 of MenACWY control vaccination. The receptor source for this set is an adult in good health.

This chain joins TRBV19 and TRBJ2-3, with 11 bases fitting TRBD1. V trimming: 7 bases; J trimming: 6 bases; junction bases outside the gene matches: 9. The CDR3 spans 15 residues. CDR1 and CDR2 (germline): LNHDA, SQIVND (reference sequence). The CDR3 reads CASTHRDRGADTQYF. In DNA form, the CDR3 reads TGTGCCAGTACCCACCGGGACAGGGGGGCCGATACGCAGTATTTT.

V and J are TRBV7-8 and TRBJ1-5; possible D gene TRBD1, 6 bases. The V gene's germline CDR1 is SGHVS and CDR2 FQNEAQ. V was trimmed by 4 bases and J by 3 bases, leaving 22 bases between them. CDR3 length: 18 residues. CDR3 in amino acids: CASSSNRGGTPDNQPQHF. CDR3 coding DNA: TGTGCCAGCAGCTCGAACCGTGGCGGGACACCTGACAATCAGCCCCAGCATTTT.

This chain uses TRBV18 with TRBJ1-6; D unclear. Germline CDR1 KGHSH, CDR2 LQKENI. This CDR3 spans 13 amino acids. V lost 2 bases and J 5 bases, leaving 4 bases between the germline ends. The CDR3 nucleotides read TGTGCCAGCTCACCAGGGAATAATTCACCCCTCCACTTT. This sequence encodes CASSPGNNSPLHF.

The chain recombines TRBV2 with TRBJ1-1; D is undetermined. The germline CDR1 and CDR2 sequences are SNHLY and FYNNEI. The germline V and J ends were trimmed by 6 bases and 0 bases, with 11 bases remaining between them. The CDR3 runs 14 residues. The DNA for the CDR3 is TGTGCCAGCAGGACACCTAGTATGAACACTGAAGCTTTCTTT. Translation gives CASRTPSMNTEAFF.

The count of this clone is one. The V call is TRBV28, the J call TRBJ1-2; no reliable D call. Germline V CDR1 and CDR2: MDHEN, SYDVKM. Trimming shortened V by 9 bases and J by 0 bases, and 5 bases separated the two germline ends. The CDR3 extends over 11 amino acids. CDR3 protein: CASGPNYGYTF. The CDR3, as DNA: TGTGCCAGTGGGCCTAACTATGGCTACACCTTC.

V is TRBV19 and J is TRBJ2-4; D is undetermined. Germline CDR1 LNHDA, CDR2 SQIVND (reference sequence). V lost 1 base to trimming and J lost 3 bases, with 10 bases between them. The CDR3 extends over 15 amino acids. The CDR3 loop reads CASSIGLMGKNIQYF. CDR3 nucleotide sequence: TGTGCCAGTAGTATAGGCCTGATGGGCAAAAACATTCAGTACTTC.

The chain combines TRBV7-9 with TRBJ2-5; possible D gene TRBD1, 6 bases. The germline V gene has CDR1 SEHNR and CDR2 FQNEAQ (reference sequence). The V gene lost 5 bases and the J gene lost 9 bases, with 10 bases spanning the gap. The length of the CDR3 is 11 residues. This CDR3 is CASSAEGAQYF. DNA for the CDR3: TGTGCCAGCAGCGCAGAGGGGGCCCAGTACTTC.

This chain uses TRBV28 with TRBJ1-2; 7 bases map to TRBD1. CDR1 is MDHEN, CDR2 SYDVKM, per germline. This CDR3 is built from 13 residues. V lost 7 bases and J lost 3; bases outside the gene matches: 5. For the CDR3, the DNA is TGTGCCAGCACCGTGACAGGGTACTATGGCTACACCTTC. This translates into CASTVTGYYGYTF.

In this sample, this clone turned up a few times. The V and J genes are TRBV12-3 or TRBV12-4 and TRBJ1-2; possibly TRBD1 for D (5 bases). Trimming took off 8 bases at V and 3 bases at J, with 13 bases between the two ends. The CDR3 covers 13 residues. CDR3 residues: CASGRGFDYGYTF. CDR3 coding DNA: TGTGCCAGCGGGCGGGGGTTCGACTATGGCTACACCTTC.

DNA for the CDR3: TGTGCCAGCAGCCGCGGGCAAAGCTCCTACAATGAGCAGTTCTTC. This translates into CASSRGQSSYNEQFF. This chain connects TRBV7-9 to TRBJ2-1; D is perhaps TRBD2 (5 bases). V was pared by 5 bases and J by 0 bases, with 11 bases between. The CDR3 consists of 15 residues. Germline V gene sequence: CDR1 SEHNR, CDR2 FQNEAQ (reference sequence).

This clone was recorded only once. The V and J genes are TRBV12-3 or TRBV12-4 and TRBJ1-1, with D tentatively TRBD1 (6 bases). This CDR3 comprises 12 residues. V was pared by 7 bases and J by 10 bases, with 16 bases between. The CDR3 DNA follows: TGTGCCAGCACCCTCTCTGGACAGATAGCTTTCTTT. Its translation is CASTLSGQIAFF.

The rearrangement links TRBV14 to TRBJ2-5; maybe TRBD1 (6 bases). Germline V CDR1 and CDR2: SGHDN, FVKESK. The V end lost 2 bases, the J end lost 5 bases, and 9 bases lay between the germline ends. The CDR3 is 13 amino acids. CDR3 sequence: CASSQYGGETQYF. The CDR3 DNA reads TGTGCCAGCAGCCAATATGGGGGCGAGACCCAGTACTTC.

This sequence joins TRBV5-4 and TRBJ1-2; TRBD1 is a possible D gene (6 bases). This CDR3 has 12 residues. Germline V gene sequence: CDR1 SGHNT, CDR2 YYREEE (reference sequence). Trimming left V 5 bases short and J 10 bases short, with 15 bases between. The CDR3 loop is CASSYDRSAYTF. In DNA form, the CDR3 reads TGTGCCAGCAGTTATGACAGGTCGGCCTACACCTTC.

The chain recombines TRBV7-2 with TRBJ1-1, with D possibly TRBD1 on 5 matching bases. The CDR3 runs 12 residues. Per the germline V gene, CDR1 is SGHTA and CDR2 is FQGNSA. Deletions cut 5 bases from V and 11 bases from J, with 15 bases between. Here the CDR3 reads CASSPRALGAFF. In DNA, the CDR3 is TGTGCCAGCAGCCCCAGGGCCTTGGGGGCTTTCTTT.

The chain combines TRBV5-1 with TRBJ1-6, with unresolved D. The V end lost 4 bases, the J end lost 6 bases, and 8 bases lay between the germline ends. The CDR3 length is 13 residues. The V gene's germline CDR1 is SGHRS and CDR2 YFSETQ. CDR3 residues: CASSLSINSPLHF. The CDR3 bases are TGCGCCAGCAGCCTCTCGATTAATTCACCCCTCCACTTT.

This chain's CDR3 is CASSPEGRTWGQPQHF. DNA of the CDR3: TGCGCCAGCAGCCCTGAGGGACGTACCTGGGGTCAGCCCCAGCATTTT. This chain links TRBV5-1 with TRBJ1-5; possibly TRBD1 for D (5 bases). CDR1 and CDR2 from the germline V gene are SGHRS and YFSETQ. This CDR3 has 16 residues. Trimming took 4 bases from V and 6 from J, leaving 20 bases between them.

The V and J genes are TRBV5-1 and TRBJ2-7; possibly TRBD2 for D (5 bases). The CDR3 contains 13 residues. The V and J ends lost 4 bases and 4 bases respectively, with 12 bases between them. Germline loops: CDR1 SGHRS, CDR2 YFSETQ. The CDR3 here is CASSAGLAYEQYF. For the CDR3, the DNA is TGCGCCAGCAGCGCCGGACTGGCTTACGAGCAGTACTTC.

This clone was counted a few times. V and J are TRBV4-2 and TRBJ1-2; the D gene is possibly TRBD1 (6 bases). CDR3 length: 14 amino acids. V lost 0 bases to trimming and J lost 1 base, with 6 bases between them. Per the germline V gene, CDR1 is LGHNA and CDR2 is YNFKEQ. The chain's CDR3 is CASSQEDSNYGYTF. The CDR3 coding sequence is TGTGCCAGCAGCCAAGAGGACAGTAACTATGGCTACACCTTC.

This clone was detected only a few times. This sequence joins TRBV19 and TRBJ2-3; unclear D gene. CDR1 and CDR2 (germline): LNHDA, SQIVND (reference sequence). Trimming removed 6 bases from V and 5 bases from J, with 9 bases in between. CDR3 length: 12 residues. The CDR3 sequence is CASSRGIDTQYF. The CDR3 coding sequence is TGTGCCAGTAGCCGCGGAATAGATACGCAGTATTTT.

The table lists this clone with a count of one. The rearrangement links TRBV20-1 to TRBJ2-6; D unclear. V lost 3 bases, J lost 0 bases, and 6 bases lay in between. The CDR3 runs to 14 residues. CDR1 DFQATT and CDR2 SNEGSKA come from the germline V gene (reference sequence). The CDR3 protein is CSASFSSGANVLTF. Here the CDR3 DNA reads TGCAGTGCTAGTTTCAGCTCTGGGGCCAACGTCCTGACTTTC.